This T cell receptor beta chain came from a study of response to subunit inactivated influenza vaccine. Study-wide findings and caveats: It was the authors' suggestion that each seasonal influenza vaccination recruits few new T cells.

TCRdb independently ran MiXCR on the RT-PCR reads; one entry per CDR3 protein. The sample includes roughly 650,000 distinct CDR3 sequences, 15% to 18% of them seen just once. CDR3 length equals 17 residues. In germline, CDR1 is LGHNA, CDR2 YSLEER. V gave up 3 bases and J gave up 4 bases; unmatched junction bases: 10. This clonotype has only a few counts. Its specificity is unknown. This receptor was obtained from a man in his fifties who received an inactivated influenza vaccine. The source material was PBMCs from blood, sampled 11 to 12 days after vaccination. The chain carries TRBV4-3 and TRBJ2-1; 9 bases are shared with TRBD1. CDR3 coding DNA: TGCGCCAGCAGCCACGCCTGGGACAGGGAAAATTACAATGAGCAGTTCTTC. This sequence encodes CASSHAWDRENYNEQFF.